This TCR beta chain originates from a study of T-cell memory formation after mild COVID-19. From 5'RACE with constant-segment primers came TCR alpha and TCR beta cDNA libraries that carried sample barcodes and UMIs. Via MiXCR, TCRdb re-called the 5' RACE reads, giving one row per CDR3 protein. The sample consists of under 250,000 distinct CDR3 sequences, more than 8% of them appearing once. In the case of this clonotype: Its cognate antigen is unknown.

General study findings and limits: A subset of responding clones appeared in pre-infection memory, suggesting cross-reactive memory joined. The SARS-CoV-2 specificity of second-wave clones reaching peak at day 37 remained unverified.

This CDR3 region has 13 residues. V lost 9 bases, J lost 0 bases, and 11 bases lay in between. CDR1 ENHRY and CDR2 SYGVKD come from the germline V gene. The source of this sequence is a man aged 18 to 35 who had mild COVID-19 (a few samples of this study predate the infection). Cell type and time point are not known. This sequence joins TRBV10-3 and TRBJ1-1; tentative D call: TRBD1 (5 bases). Sequencing was carried out using PBMCs or a T cell subset sorted from them (not recorded which). This CDR3 is CAIRGDVNTEAFF. The CDR3 bases are TGTGCCATTAGAGGGGACGTGAACACTGAAGCTTTCTTT.